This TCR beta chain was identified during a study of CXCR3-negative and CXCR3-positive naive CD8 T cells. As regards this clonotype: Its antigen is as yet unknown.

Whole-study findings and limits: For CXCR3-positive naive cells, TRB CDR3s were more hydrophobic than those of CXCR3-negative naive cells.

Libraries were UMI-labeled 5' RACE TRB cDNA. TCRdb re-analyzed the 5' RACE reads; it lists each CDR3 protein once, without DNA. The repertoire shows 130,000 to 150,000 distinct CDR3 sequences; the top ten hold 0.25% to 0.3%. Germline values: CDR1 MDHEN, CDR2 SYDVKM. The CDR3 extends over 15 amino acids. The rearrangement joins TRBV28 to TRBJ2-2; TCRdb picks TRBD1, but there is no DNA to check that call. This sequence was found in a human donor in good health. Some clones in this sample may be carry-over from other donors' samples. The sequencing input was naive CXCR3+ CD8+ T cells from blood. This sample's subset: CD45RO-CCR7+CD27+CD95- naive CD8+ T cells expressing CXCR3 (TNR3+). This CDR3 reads CASSFWGGPTGELFF.